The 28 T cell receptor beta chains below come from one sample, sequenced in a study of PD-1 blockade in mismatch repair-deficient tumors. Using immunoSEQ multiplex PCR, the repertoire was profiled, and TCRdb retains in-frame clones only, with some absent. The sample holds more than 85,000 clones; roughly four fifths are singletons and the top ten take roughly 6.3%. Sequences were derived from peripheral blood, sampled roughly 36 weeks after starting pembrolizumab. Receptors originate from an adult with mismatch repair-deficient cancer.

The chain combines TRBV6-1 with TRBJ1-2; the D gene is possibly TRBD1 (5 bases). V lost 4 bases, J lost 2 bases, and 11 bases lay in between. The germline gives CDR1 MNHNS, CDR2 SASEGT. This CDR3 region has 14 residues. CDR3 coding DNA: TGTGCCAGCAGTGGGGGGACGGAGAACTATGGCTACACCTTC. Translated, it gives CASSGGTENYGYTF.

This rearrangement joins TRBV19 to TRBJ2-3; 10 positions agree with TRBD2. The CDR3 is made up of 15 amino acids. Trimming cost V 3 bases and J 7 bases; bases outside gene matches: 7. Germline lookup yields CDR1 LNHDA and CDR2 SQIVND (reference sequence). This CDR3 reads CASSIEGLAHHTQYF. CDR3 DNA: TGTGCCAGTAGTATTGAGGGACTAGCGCATCATACGCAGTATTTT.

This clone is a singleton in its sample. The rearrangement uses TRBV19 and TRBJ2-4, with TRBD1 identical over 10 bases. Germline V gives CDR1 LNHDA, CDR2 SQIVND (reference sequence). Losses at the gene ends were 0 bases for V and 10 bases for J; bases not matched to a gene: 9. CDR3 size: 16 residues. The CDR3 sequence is CASSIDYWDRGGIQYF. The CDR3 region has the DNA TGTGCCAGTAGTATAGATTACTGGGACAGGGGAGGAATTCAGTACTTC.

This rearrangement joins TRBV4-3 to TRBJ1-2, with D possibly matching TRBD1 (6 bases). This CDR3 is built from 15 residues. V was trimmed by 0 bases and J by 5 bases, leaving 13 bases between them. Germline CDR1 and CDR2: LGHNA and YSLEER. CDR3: CASSQDGTQPYGYTF. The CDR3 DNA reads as TGCGCCAGCAGCCAAGATGGGACACAACCTTATGGCTACACCTTC.

The CDR3 DNA sequence: TGTGCCACTGAGAATAACAGACAGGGCAATCAGCCCCAGCATTTT. It specifies CATENNRQGNQPQHF. This rearrangement joins TRBV19 to TRBJ1-5; possibly TRBD1 for D (6 bases). Per the germline V gene, CDR1 is LNHDA and CDR2 is SQIVND (reference sequence). Trimming pared 10 bases from V and 2 bases from J, leaving 18 bases between. This CDR3 region has 15 residues.

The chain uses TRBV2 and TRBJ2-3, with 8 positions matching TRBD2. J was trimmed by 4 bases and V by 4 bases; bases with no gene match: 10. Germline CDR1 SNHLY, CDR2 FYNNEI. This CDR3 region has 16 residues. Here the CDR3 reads CASSGGLAARADTQYF. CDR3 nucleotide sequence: TGTGCCAGCAGTGGCGGACTAGCAGCGAGGGCAGATACGCAGTATTTT.

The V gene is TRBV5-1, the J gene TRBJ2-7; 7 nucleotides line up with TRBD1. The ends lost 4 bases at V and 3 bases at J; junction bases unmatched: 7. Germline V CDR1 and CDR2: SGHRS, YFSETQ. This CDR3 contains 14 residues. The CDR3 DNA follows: TGCGCCAGCAGCGACTTACAGGGGAACTACGAGCAGTACTTC. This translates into CASSDLQGNYEQYF.

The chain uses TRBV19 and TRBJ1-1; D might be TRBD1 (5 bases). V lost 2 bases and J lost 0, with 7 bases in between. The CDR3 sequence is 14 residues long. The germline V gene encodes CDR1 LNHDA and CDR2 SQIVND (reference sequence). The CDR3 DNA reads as TGTGCCAGTAGTATAAAGGGACTGAACACTGAAGCTTTCTTT. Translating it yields CASSIKGLNTEAFF.

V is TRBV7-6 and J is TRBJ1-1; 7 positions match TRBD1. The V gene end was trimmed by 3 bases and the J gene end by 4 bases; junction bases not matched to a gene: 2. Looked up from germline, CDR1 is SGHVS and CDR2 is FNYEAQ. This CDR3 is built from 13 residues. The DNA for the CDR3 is TGTGCCAGCAGCTTGGGACAGTTCACTGAAGCTTTCTTT. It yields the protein CASSLGQFTEAFF.

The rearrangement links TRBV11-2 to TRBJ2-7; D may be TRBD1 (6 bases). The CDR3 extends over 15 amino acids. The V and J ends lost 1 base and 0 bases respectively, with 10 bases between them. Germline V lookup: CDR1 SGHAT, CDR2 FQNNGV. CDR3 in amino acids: CASSLGQASSYEQYF. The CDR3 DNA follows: TGTGCCAGCAGCTTAGGACAGGCAAGCTCCTACGAGCAGTACTTC.

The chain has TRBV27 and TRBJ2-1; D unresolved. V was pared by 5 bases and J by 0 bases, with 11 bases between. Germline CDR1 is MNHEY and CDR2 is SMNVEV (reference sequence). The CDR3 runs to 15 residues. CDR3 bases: TGTGCCAGCAGTCCGAGCGCACGCTCCTACAATGAGCAGTTCTTC. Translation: CASSPSARSYNEQFF.

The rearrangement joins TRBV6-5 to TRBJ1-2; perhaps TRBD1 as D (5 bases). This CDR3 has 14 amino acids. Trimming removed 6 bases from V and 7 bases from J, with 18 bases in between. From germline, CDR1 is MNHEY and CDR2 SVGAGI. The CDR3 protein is CASSRVQDAAGYTF. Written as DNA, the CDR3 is TGTGCCAGCAGCCGAGTACAGGATGCGGCTGGCTACACCTTC.

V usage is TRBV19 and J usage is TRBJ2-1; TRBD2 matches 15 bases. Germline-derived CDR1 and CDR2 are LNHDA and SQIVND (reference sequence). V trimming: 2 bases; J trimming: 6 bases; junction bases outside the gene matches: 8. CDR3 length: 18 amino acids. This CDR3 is CASSISFGTSGRSNEQFF. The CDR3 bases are TGTGCCAGTAGTATATCTTTCGGGACTAGCGGGAGGAGCAATGAGCAGTTCTTC.

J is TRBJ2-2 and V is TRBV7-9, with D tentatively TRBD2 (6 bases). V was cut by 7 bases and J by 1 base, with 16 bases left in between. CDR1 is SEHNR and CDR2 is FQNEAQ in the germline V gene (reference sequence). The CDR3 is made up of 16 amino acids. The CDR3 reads CASTQPGRMNTGELFF. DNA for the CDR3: TGTGCCAGCACCCAGCCAGGGAGGATGAACACCGGGGAGCTGTTTTTT.

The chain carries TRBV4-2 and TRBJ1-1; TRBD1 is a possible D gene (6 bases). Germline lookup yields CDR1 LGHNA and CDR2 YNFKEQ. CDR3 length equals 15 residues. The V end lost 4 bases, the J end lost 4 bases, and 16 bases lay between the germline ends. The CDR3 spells CASSLYLRGATEAFF. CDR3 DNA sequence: TGTGCCAGCAGCCTATATTTAAGGGGGGCCACTGAAGCTTTCTTT.

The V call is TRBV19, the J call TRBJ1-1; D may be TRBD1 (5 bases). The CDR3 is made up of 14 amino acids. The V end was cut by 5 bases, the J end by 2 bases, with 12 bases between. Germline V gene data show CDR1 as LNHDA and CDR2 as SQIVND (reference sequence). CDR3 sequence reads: CASSWRGFNTEAFF. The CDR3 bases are TGTGCCAGTAGTTGGAGGGGTTTTAACACTGAAGCTTTCTTT.

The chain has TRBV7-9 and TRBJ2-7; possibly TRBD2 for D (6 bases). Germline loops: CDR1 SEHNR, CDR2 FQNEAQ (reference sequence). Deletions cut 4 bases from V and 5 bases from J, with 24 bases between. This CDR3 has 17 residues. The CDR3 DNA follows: TGTGCCAGCAGCTCGGCCACCGGGACTCAGGTGGCCAACGAGCAGTACTTC. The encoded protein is CASSSATGTQVANEQYF.

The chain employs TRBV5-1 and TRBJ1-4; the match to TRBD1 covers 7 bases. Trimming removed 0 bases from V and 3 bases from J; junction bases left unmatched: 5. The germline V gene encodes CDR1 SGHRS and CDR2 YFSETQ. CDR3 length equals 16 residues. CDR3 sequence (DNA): TGCGCCAGCAGCTTGGGACAGGGTGTAGCTAATGAAAAACTGTTTTTT. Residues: CASSLGQGVANEKLFF.

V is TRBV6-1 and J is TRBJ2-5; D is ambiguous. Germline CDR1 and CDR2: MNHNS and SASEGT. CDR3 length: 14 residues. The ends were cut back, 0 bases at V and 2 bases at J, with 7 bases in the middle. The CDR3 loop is CASSEAGAQETQYF. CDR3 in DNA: TGTGCCAGCAGTGAAGCGGGCGCACAAGAGACCCAGTACTTC.

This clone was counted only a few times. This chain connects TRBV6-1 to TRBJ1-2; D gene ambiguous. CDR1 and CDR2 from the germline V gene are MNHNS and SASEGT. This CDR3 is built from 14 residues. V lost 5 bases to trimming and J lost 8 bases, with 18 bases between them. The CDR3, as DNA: TGTGCCAGCAGTTCCCCAACGGTGGCTTGGGGCTACACCTTC. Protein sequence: CASSSPTVAWGYTF.

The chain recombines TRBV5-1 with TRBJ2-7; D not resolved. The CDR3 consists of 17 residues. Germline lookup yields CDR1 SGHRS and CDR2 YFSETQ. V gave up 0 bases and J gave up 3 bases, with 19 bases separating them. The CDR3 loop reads CASSLGDGTPRHYEQYF. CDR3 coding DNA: TGCGCCAGCAGCTTGGGTGATGGAACCCCTCGCCACTACGAGCAGTACTTC.

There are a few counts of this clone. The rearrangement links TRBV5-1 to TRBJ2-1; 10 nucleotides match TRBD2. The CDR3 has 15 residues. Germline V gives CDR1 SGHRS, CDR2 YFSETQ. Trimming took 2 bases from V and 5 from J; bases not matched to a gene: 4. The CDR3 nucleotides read TGCGCCAGCAGCTTTCAAGCGGGAGGGAACAATGAGCAGTTCTTC. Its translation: CASSFQAGGNNEQFF.

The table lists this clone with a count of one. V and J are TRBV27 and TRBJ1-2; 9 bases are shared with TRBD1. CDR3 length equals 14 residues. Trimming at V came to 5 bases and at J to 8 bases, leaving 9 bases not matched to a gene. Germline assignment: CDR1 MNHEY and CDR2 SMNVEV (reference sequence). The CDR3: CASSPTWTGEGYTF. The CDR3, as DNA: TGTGCCAGCAGTCCGACATGGACAGGGGAAGGCTACACCTTC.

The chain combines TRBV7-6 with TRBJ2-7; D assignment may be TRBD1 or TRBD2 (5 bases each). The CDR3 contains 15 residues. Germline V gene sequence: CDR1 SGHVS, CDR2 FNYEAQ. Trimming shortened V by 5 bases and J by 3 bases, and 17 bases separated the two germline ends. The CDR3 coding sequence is TGTGCCAGCAGCCTAACCGGGACGGACGGCTACGAGCAGTACTTC. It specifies CASSLTGTDGYEQYF.

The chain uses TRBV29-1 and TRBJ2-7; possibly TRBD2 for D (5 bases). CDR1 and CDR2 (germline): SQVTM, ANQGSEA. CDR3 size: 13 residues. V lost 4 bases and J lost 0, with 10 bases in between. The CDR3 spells CSVGGSDSYEQYF. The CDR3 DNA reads TGCAGCGTTGGAGGGAGCGACTCCTACGAGCAGTACTTC.

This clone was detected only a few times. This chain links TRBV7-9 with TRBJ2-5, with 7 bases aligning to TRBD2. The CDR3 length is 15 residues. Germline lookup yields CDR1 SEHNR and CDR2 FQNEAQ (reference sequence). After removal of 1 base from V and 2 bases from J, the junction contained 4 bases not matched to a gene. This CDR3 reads CASSLGSGDQETQYF. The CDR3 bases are TGTGCCAGCAGCTTAGGGAGCGGGGATCAAGAGACCCAGTACTTC.

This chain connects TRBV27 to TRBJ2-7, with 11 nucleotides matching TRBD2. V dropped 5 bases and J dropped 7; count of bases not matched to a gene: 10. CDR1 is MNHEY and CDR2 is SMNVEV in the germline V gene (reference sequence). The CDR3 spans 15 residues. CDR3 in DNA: TGTGCCAGCAGTCTTAGCGGGAGGGCCGGTGGGGAGCAGTACTTC. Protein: CASSLSGRAGGEQYF.

CDR3 protein: CASTGQGKGEAFF. CDR3 DNA sequence: TGCGCCAGCACGGGACAGGGGAAAGGTGAAGCTTTCTTT. The chain has TRBV5-1 and TRBJ1-1; 10 positions agree with TRBD1. This CDR3 has 13 amino acids. Germline V CDR1 and CDR2: SGHRS, YFSETQ. V dropped 6 bases and J dropped 7; count of bases not matched to a gene: 6.